This T cell receptor (beta chain) was captured by sequencing in a study of blood T cell repertoires in COVID-19. Background on the study: Samples taken during acute and convalescent COVID-19 were collected in the United States, Italy and Spain. Sample material is recorded as cDNA or gDNA derived from T cells, B-cell-depleted T cells, or PBMCs.

Clones were read by immunoSEQ multiplex PCR, and TCRdb kept only the in-frame ones, dropping some. Of about 290,000 clones listed, 85% are singletons. Looked up from germline, CDR1 is SGHNT and CDR2 is YYREEE (reference sequence). Losses at the gene ends were 4 bases for V and 6 bases for J; bases not matched to a gene: 10. This CDR3 is 15 amino acids long. The sample was peripheral blood. This sequence was found in a woman aged 45-59 years with active or convalescent COVID-19. The chain carries TRBV5-4 and TRBJ2-7; 10 positions match TRBD1. This CDR3 is CASSPTGTGDREQYF. For the CDR3, the DNA is TGTGCCAGCAGCCCGACCGGGACAGGGGACCGCGAGCAGTACTTC.